This T cell receptor (beta chain) was profiled in a study of CD8+CD57+ T cells in acquired aplastic anemia. Regarding the study as a whole: Patients versus controls showed no significant CD8+ Simpson's diversity difference.

With 4 bases clipped from V and 2 bases from J, the junction kept 13 bases outside the gene matches. CDR1 and CDR2 from the germline V gene are KGHDR and SFDVKD. CDR3 length: 18 residues. About this clonotype: Its antigen is unidentified.

Researchers used genomic DNA as the template to profile TCR beta VDJ and CDR3. From the reads, TCRdb called clonotypes with MiXCR, one entry per CDR3 protein. The sample consists of about 220,000 distinct CDR3 sequences, about 37% of them appearing once. The clonotype was recovered from a human donor in good health, serving as a control. The V call is TRBV24-1, the J call TRBJ2-7; 10 bases map to TRBD2. Sequenced material: sorted CD4+, CD8+, or CD8+CD57+ T cells (not recorded which) from PBMCs. CDR3 region: CATSELCRMLAGAYEQYF. CDR3 nucleotides: TGTGCCACCAGTGAGCTTTGTAGGATGCTAGCGGGGGCCTACGAGCAGTACTTC.